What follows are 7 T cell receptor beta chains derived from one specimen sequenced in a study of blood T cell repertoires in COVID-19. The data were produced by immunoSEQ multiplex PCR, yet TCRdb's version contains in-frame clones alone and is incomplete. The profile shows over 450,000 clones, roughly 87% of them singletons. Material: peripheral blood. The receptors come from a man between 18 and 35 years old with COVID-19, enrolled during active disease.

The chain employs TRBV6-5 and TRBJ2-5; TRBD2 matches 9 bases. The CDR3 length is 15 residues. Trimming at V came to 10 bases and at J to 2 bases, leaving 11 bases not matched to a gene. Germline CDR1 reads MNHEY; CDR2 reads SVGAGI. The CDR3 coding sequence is TGTGCCAACTCGTGGTTAGCGGGGGCTCAAGAGACCCAGTACTTC. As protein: CANSWLAGAQETQYF.

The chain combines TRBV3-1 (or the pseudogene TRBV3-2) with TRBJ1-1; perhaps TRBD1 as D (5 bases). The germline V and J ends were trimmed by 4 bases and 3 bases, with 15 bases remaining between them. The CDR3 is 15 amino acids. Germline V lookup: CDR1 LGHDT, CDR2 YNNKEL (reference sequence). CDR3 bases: TGTGCCAGCAGCCTTCGCCGGGACTTGGACACTGAAGCTTTCTTT. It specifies CASSLRRDLDTEAFF.

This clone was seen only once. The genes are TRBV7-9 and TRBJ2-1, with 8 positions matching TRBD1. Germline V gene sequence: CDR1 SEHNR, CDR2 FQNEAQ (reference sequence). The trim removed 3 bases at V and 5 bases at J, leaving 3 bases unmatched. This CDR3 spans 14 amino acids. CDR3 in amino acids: CASSLGQEDNEQFF. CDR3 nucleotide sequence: TGTGCCAGCAGCTTGGGACAGGAGGACAATGAGCAGTTCTTC.

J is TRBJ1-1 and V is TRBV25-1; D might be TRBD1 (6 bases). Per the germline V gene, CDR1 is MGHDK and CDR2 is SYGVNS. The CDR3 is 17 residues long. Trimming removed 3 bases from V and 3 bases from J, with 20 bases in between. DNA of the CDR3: TGTGCCAGCAGTGACCCTCTTCGGGGGGCGCGAGACACTGAAGCTTTCTTT. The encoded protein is CASSDPLRGARDTEAFF.

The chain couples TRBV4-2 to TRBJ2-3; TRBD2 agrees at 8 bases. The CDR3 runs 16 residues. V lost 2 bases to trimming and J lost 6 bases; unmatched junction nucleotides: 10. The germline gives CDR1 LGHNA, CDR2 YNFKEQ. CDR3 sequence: CASSQPERGPMDTQYF. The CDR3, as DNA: TGTGCCAGCAGCCAACCAGAGCGGGGGCCCATGGATACGCAGTATTTT.

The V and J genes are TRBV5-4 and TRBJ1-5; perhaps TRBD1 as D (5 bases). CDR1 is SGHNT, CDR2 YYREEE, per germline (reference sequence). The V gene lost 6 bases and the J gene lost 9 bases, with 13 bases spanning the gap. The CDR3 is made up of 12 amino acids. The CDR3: CASKEDMGPQHF. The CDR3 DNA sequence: TGTGCCAGCAAAGAGGACATGGGGCCCCAGCATTTT.

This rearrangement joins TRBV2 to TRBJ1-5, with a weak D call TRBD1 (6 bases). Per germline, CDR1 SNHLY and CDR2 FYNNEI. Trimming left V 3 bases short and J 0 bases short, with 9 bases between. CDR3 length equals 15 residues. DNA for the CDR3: TGTGCCAGCAGTGACAGGGGCTCTAGCAATCAGCCCCAGCATTTT. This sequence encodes CASSDRGSSNQPQHF.